This T cell receptor beta chain was observed in a study of blood T cell repertoires in COVID-19. Looking at the study overall: There were acute and convalescent COVID-19 samples, and they came from the United States, Italy and Spain. Sources were T cells, B-cell-depleted T cells, or PBMCs; the material itself was cDNA or gDNA.

Seattle's cohort entered during active infection and was followed longitudinally. The CDR3 is 16 amino acids. CDR1 is SGHRS and CDR2 is YFSETQ in the germline V gene. V was trimmed by 2 bases and J by 2 bases, leaving 17 bases between them. Source study methods: By means of reference gene primer amplification, nucleated cell counts were estimated. Produced via immunoSEQ multiplex PCR; TCRdb's table is partial and in-frame only. V, J and clone size were drawn from that table, and D and trimming were deduced from the DNA. The sample contains 140,000 to 150,000 clones, roughly 88% of which appear only once.

The specimen sequenced was peripheral blood. The TCR sequence derives from a woman aged 55-69 years with COVID-19, enrolled during active disease. The chain recombines TRBV5-1 with TRBJ2-7, with D tentatively TRBD2 (5 bases). CDR3 protein: CASSLTPEGATYEQYF. The CDR3 DNA is TGCGCCAGCAGCTTAACCCCAGAGGGAGCTACCTACGAGCAGTACTTC.